One sample yielded the 12 T cell receptor beta chains listed below, sequenced in a study of cytomegalovirus exposure and HLA in healthy donors. PCR used 60 Vbeta primers and 13 Jbeta primers. TCRdb's copy holds only in-frame clones and misses some; the assay was immunoSEQ multiplex PCR. This table holds 160,000 or so clones, around 88% found once. Sequencing input: PBMCs. The receptors stem from a woman aged 18-29 years in good health and CMV-seronegative.

The chain uses TRBV7-9 and TRBJ2-2, with 8 nucleotides matching TRBD2. Trimming took 5 bases from V and 5 from J; bases not matched to a gene: 7. Per germline, CDR1 SEHNR and CDR2 FQNEAQ (reference sequence). The CDR3 is 15 amino acids. The CDR3 here is CASSPQGLATGELFF. CDR3 DNA sequence: TGTGCCAGCAGCCCCCAAGGACTAGCAACCGGGGAGCTGTTTTTT.

This chain joins TRBV28 and TRBJ1-4; D is ambiguous. V dropped 8 bases and J dropped 7 bases, with 14 bases sitting between them. The V gene's germline CDR1 is MDHEN and CDR2 SYDVKM. The CDR3 length is 13 residues. The CDR3 region is CASGEGEVEKLFF. DNA of the CDR3: TGTGCCAGCGGGGAGGGAGAGGTTGAAAAACTGTTTTTT.

The J gene is TRBJ2-3, the V gene TRBV4-1, with D possibly being TRBD2 (5 bases). This CDR3 comprises 18 residues. Germline CDR1 and CDR2: MGHRA and YSYEKL. V shed 1 base and J shed 1 base, with 18 bases lying between them. The CDR3: CASSQGGFGGLRTDTQYF. For the CDR3, the DNA is TGCGCCAGCAGCCAAGGAGGATTCGGCGGGTTACGCACAGATACGCAGTATTTT.

The chain combines TRBV28 with TRBJ2-1, with D maybe TRBD1 (6 bases). Germline V gene sequence: CDR1 MDHEN, CDR2 SYDVKM. Trimming cost V 5 bases and J 9 bases, with 17 bases left between them. The CDR3 contains 14 residues. The CDR3 spells CASSPPGRGAEQFF. CDR3 sequence (DNA): TGTGCCAGCAGTCCACCGGGCAGGGGCGCTGAGCAGTTCTTC. Based on the CDR3 plus reference TRBV28 and TRBJ2-1, the full variable domain is DVKVTQSSRYLVKRTGEKVFLECVQDMDHENMFWYRQDPGLGLRLIYFSYDVKMKEKGDIPEGYSVSREKKERFSLILESASTNQTSMYLCASSPPGRGAEQFFGPGTRLTVL.

The rearrangement links TRBV28 to TRBJ2-3; D might be TRBD1 (6 bases). This CDR3 is 14 amino acids long. Trimming pared 8 bases from V and 3 bases from J, leaving 15 bases between. Per the germline V gene, CDR1 is MDHEN and CDR2 is SYDVKM. In nucleotides, the CDR3 is TGTGCCAGCCGGTACAGGGTGGGGACAGATACGCAGTATTTT. Amino acid sequence: CASRYRVGTDTQYF.

The rearrangement uses TRBV28 and TRBJ1-2; D gene uncertain. V was cut by 6 bases and J by 7 bases, with 15 bases left in between. This CDR3 has 13 amino acids. Germline CDR1 reads MDHEN; CDR2 reads SYDVKM. The DNA of the CDR3 is TGTGCCAGCAGCCTCAGGCCCCGGGGTGGCTACACCTTC. It translates to CASSLRPRGGYTF.

The V and J genes are TRBV5-5 and TRBJ1-1, with 8 bases that match TRBD1. V lost 0 bases, J lost 0 bases, and 7 bases stayed unmatched. The length of the CDR3 is 17 residues. Germline V lookup: CDR1 SGHKS, CDR2 YYEKEE (reference sequence). Here the CDR3 reads CASSLGQGAGMNTEAFF. The CDR3 bases are TGTGCCAGCAGCTTGGGCCAGGGGGCAGGGATGAACACTGAAGCTTTCTTT. The variable domain in full, completed from reference TRBV5-5 and TRBJ1-1, reads DAGVTQSPTHLIKTRGQQVTLRCSPISGHKSVSWYQQVLGQGPQFIFQYYEKEERGRGNFPDRFSARQFPNYSSELNVNALLLGDSALYLCASSLGQGAGMNTEAFFGQGTRLTVV.

This chain connects TRBV10-3 to TRBJ2-7, with 7 bases aligning to TRBD1. CDR3 size: 14 residues. The J segment lost 5 bases and the V segment lost 0 bases, leaving 4 bases of the junction unmatched. The germline CDR1 and CDR2 sequences are ENHRY and SYGVKD. The CDR3 spells CAISESRGTNEQYF. CDR3 DNA sequence: TGTGCCATCAGTGAGTCCAGGGGGACGAACGAGCAGTACTTC.

The chain couples TRBV29-1 to TRBJ2-5; no definite D call. The V end lost 2 bases, the J end lost 8 bases, and 9 bases lay between the germline ends. The CDR3 has 11 residues. The germline V gene has CDR1 SQVTM and CDR2 ANQGSEA. The CDR3 here is CSVESVRTQYF. The CDR3 nucleotides are TGCAGCGTTGAATCTGTGCGAACCCAGTACTTC. The full variable domain, with the rest looked up from reference TRBV29-1 and TRBJ2-5, is SAVISQKPSRDICQRGTSLTIQCQVDSQVTMMFWYRQQPGQSLTLIATANQGSEATYESGFVIDKFPISRPNLTFSTLTVSNMSPEDSSIYLCSVESVRTQYFGPGTRLLVL.

J is TRBJ2-2 and V is TRBV30; the match to TRBD2 covers 10 bases. Germline loops: CDR1 GTSNPN, CDR2 SVGIG (reference sequence). V was pared by 2 bases and J by 5 bases, with 14 bases of the junction left unmatched. CDR3 length equals 18 residues. The CDR3 DNA is TGTGCCTGGAGTACCCGCAGCGGGGGGGTCCGAGAAACCGGGGAGCTGTTTTTT. Its protein product is CAWSTRSGGVRETGELFF.

CDR3 amino acids: CASSLASGRGSFYEQYF. As DNA, the CDR3 is TGCGCCAGCAGCTTGGCCTCTGGCAGGGGTTCGTTCTACGAGCAGTACTTC. V and J are TRBV5-1 and TRBJ2-7; D perhaps matches TRBD1 (6 bases). This CDR3 has 17 amino acids. CDR1 is SGHRS, CDR2 YFSETQ, per germline. Trimming took 0 bases from V and 3 from J, leaving 19 bases between them.

V gene TRBV18 combines with J gene TRBJ2-7; 9 bases align to TRBD2. CDR1 and CDR2 (germline): KGHSH, LQKENI. This CDR3 has 17 residues. After removal of 2 bases from V and 3 bases from J, the junction contained 11 bases not matched to a gene. CDR3 amino acids: CASSPAGGHPQVYEQYF. In nucleotides, the CDR3 is TGTGCCAGCTCACCAGCGGGGGGGCACCCCCAGGTCTACGAGCAGTACTTC.